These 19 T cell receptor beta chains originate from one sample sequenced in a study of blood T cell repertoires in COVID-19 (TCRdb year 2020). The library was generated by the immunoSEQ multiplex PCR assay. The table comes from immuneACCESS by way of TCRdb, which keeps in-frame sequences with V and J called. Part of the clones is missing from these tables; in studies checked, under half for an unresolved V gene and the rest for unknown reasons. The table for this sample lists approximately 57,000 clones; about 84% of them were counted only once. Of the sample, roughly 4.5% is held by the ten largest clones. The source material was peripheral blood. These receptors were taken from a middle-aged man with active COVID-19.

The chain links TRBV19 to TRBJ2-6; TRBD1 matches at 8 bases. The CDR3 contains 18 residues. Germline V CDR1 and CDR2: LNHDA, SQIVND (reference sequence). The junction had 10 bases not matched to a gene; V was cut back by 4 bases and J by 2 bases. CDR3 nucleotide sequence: TGTGCCAGTAGTACCTTCACGGACAGGGCGGCTGGGGCCAACGTCCTGACTTTC. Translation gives CASSTFTDRAAGANVLTF.

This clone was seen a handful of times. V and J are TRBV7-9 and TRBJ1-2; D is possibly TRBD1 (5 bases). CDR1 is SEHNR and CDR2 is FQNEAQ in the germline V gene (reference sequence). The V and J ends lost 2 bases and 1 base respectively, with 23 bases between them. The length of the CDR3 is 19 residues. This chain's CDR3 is CASSLWGGRPEDLNYGYTF. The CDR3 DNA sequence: TGTGCCAGCAGCTTATGGGGCGGTCGCCCTGAGGACCTTAACTATGGCTACACCTTC.

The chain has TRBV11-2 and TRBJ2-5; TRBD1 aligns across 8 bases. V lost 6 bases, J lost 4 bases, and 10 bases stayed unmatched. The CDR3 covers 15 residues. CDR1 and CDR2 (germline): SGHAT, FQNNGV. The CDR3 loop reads CASRQSQGASETQYF. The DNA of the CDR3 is TGTGCCAGCAGACAATCCCAGGGGGCTTCAGAGACCCAGTACTTC.

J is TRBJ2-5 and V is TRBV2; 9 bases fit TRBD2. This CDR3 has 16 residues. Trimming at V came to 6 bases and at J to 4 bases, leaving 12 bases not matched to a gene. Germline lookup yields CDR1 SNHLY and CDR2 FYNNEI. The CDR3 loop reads CASRLSAGGRTETQYF. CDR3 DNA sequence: TGTGCCAGCAGGCTTTCAGCGGGAGGTAGGACAGAGACCCAGTACTTC.

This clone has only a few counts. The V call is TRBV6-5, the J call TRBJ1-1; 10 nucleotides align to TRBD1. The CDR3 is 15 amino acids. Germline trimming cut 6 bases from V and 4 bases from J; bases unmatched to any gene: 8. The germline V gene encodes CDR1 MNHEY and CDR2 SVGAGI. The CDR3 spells CASSPWTGGGTEAFF. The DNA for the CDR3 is TGTGCCAGCAGCCCCTGGACAGGGGGAGGCACTGAAGCTTTCTTT.

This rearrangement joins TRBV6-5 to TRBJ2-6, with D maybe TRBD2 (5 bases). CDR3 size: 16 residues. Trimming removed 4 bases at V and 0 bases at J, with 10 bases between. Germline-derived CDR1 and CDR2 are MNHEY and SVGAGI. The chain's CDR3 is CASSWIGGSGANVLTF. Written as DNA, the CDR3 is TGTGCCAGCAGTTGGATCGGAGGCTCTGGGGCCAACGTCCTGACTTTC.

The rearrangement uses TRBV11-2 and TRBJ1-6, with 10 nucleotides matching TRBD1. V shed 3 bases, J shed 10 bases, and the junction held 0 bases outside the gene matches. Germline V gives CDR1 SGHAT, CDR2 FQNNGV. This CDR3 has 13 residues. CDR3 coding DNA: TGTGCCAGCAGCTTGGACAGGGGGTCACCCCTCCACTTT. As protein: CASSLDRGSPLHF.

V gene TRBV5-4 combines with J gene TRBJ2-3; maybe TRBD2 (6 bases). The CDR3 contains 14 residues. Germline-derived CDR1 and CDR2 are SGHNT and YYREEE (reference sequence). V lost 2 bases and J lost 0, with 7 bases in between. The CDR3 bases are TGTGCCAGCAGCTTCGGGACTAGCACAGATACGCAGTATTTT. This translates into CASSFGTSTDTQYF.

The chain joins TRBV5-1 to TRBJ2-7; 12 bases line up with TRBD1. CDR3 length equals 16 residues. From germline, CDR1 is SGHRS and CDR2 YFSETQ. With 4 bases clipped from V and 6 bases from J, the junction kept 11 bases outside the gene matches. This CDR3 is CASSKAPGQGAVEQYF. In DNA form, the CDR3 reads TGCGCCAGCAGCAAAGCTCCGGGACAGGGGGCCGTCGAGCAGTACTTC. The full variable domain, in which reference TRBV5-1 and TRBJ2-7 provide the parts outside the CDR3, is KAGVTQTPRYLIKTRGQQVTLSCSPISGHRSVSWYQQTPGQGLQFLFEYFSETQRNKGNFPGRFSGRQFSNSRSEMNVSTLELGDSALYLCASSKAPGQGAVEQYFGPGTRLTVT.

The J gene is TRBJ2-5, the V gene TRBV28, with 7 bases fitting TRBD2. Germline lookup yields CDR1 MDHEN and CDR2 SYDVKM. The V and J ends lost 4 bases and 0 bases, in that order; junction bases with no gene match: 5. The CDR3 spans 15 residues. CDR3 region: CASSSSSGYQETQYF. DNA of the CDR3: TGTGCCAGCAGTTCCAGTAGCGGGTACCAAGAGACCCAGTACTTC.

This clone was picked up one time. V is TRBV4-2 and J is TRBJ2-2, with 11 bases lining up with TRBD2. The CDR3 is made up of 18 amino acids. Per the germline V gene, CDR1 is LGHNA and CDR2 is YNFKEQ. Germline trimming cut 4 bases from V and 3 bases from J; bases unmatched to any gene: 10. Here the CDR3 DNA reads TGTGCCAGCAGCCGAGAGGGGCTAGCGGGAGGCCACACCGGGGAGCTGTTTTTT. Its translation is CASSREGLAGGHTGELFF.

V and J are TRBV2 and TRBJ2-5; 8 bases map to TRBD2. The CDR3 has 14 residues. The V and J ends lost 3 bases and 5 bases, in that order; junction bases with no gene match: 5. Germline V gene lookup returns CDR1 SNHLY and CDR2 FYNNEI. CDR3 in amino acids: CASSDSPGGETQYF. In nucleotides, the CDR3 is TGTGCCAGCAGTGACTCCCCGGGAGGGGAGACCCAGTACTTC.

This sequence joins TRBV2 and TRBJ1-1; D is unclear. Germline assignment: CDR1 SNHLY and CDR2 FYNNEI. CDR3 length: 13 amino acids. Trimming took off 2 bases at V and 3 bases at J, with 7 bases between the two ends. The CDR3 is CASSEIRDTEAFF. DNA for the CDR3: TGTGCCAGCAGTGAAATCCGGGACACTGAAGCTTTCTTT.

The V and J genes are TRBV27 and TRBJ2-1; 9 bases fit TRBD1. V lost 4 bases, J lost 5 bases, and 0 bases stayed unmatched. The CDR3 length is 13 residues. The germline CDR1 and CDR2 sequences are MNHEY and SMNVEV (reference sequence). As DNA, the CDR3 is TGTGCCAGCAGTTGGACAGGGGACAATGAGCAGTTCTTC. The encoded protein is CASSWTGDNEQFF.

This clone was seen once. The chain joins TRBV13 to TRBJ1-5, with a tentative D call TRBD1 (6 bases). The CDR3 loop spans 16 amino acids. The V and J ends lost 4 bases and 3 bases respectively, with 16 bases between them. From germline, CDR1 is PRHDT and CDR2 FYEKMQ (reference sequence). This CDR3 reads CASSSTNRAYNQPQHF. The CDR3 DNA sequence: TGTGCCAGCAGCTCAACCAACAGGGCCTACAATCAGCCCCAGCATTTT. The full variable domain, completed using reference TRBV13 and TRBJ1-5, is AAGVIQSPRHLIKEKRETATLKCYPIPRHDTVYWYQQGPGQDPQFLISFYEKMQSDKGSIPDRFSAQQFSDYHSELNMSSLELGDSALYFCASSSTNRAYNQPQHFGDGTRLSIL.

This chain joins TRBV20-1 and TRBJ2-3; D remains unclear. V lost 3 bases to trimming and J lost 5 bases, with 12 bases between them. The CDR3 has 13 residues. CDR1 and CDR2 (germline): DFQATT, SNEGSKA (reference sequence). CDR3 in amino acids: CSASPPPKDTQYF. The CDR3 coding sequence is TGCAGTGCTAGTCCCCCCCCCAAAGATACGCAGTATTTT.

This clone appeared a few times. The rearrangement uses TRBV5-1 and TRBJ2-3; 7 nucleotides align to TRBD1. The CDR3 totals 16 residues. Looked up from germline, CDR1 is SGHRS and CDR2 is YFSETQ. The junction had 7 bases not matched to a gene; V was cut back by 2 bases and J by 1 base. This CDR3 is CASSFQTGRGTDTQYF. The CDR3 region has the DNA TGCGCCAGCAGCTTCCAGACAGGGAGAGGCACAGATACGCAGTATTTT.

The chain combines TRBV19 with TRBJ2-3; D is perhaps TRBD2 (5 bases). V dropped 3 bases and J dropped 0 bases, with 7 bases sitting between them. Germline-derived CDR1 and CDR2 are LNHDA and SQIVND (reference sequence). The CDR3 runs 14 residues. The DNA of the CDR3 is TGTGCCAGTAGTATCCGGACTAGCACAGATACGCAGTATTTT. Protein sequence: CASSIRTSTDTQYF.

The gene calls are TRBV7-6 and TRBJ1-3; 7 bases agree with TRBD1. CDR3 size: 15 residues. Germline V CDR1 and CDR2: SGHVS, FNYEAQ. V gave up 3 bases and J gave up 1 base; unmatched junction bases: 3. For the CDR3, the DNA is TGTGCCAGCAGCTTGGAGACAGGGTCTGGAAACACCATATATTTT. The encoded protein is CASSLETGSGNTIYF.